This T cell receptor (beta chain) was sequenced for a study of cytomegalovirus exposure and HLA in healthy donors. Study details: Within an early data release were around 80 million unique TCRs drawn from HLA-typed donors.

Details on this clone: Its antigen is not known.

The study ran its PCR with 60 Vbeta and 13 Jbeta primers. The method was immunoSEQ multiplex PCR; TCRdb's version includes in-frame clones alone and lacks a portion of them. The sample includes some 150,000 clones, 75% to 90% of them seen just once. Broader study findings: Donors belonging to an Asian-associated ancestry cluster reportedly showed fewer N-insertions in productive TCRs than the approximately 700-donor mean, according to what a later analysis found.

CDR3 length equals 14 residues. V dropped 3 bases and J dropped 0 bases, with 7 bases sitting between them. Germline V CDR1 and CDR2: SGHKS, YYEKEE (reference sequence). Unrecorded immune exposures were likely, despite nominal health at sampling. Sequencing was performed on PBMCs. The V call is TRBV5-5, the J call TRBJ1-3; D might be TRBD1 (5 bases). This sequence was found in a woman in her forties or fifties in good health and CMV-seropositive. Here the CDR3 reads CASSWGDSGNTIYF. The CDR3 region has the DNA TGTGCCAGCAGCTGGGGGGACTCTGGAAACACCATATATTTT. Full variable domain (missing parts from reference TRBV5-5 and TRBJ1-3): DAGVTQSPTHLIKTRGQQVTLRCSPISGHKSVSWYQQVLGQGPQFIFQYYEKEERGRGNFPDRFSARQFPNYSSELNVNALLLGDSALYLCASSWGDSGNTIYFGEGSWLTVV.